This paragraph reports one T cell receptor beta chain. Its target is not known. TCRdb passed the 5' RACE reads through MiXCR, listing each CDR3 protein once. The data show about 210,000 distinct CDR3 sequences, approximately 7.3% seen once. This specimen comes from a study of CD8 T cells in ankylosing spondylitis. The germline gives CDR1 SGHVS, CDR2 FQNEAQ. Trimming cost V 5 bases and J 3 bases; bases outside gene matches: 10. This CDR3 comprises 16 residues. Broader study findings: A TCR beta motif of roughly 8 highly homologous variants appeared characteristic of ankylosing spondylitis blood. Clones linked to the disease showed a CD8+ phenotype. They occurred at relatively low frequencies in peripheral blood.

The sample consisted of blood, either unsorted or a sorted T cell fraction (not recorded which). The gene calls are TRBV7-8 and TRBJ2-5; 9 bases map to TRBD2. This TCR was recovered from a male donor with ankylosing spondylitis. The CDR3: CASSIPAGGRKETQYF. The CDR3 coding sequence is TGTGCCAGCAGCATACCCGCGGGAGGGAGAAAAGAGACCCAGTACTTC.